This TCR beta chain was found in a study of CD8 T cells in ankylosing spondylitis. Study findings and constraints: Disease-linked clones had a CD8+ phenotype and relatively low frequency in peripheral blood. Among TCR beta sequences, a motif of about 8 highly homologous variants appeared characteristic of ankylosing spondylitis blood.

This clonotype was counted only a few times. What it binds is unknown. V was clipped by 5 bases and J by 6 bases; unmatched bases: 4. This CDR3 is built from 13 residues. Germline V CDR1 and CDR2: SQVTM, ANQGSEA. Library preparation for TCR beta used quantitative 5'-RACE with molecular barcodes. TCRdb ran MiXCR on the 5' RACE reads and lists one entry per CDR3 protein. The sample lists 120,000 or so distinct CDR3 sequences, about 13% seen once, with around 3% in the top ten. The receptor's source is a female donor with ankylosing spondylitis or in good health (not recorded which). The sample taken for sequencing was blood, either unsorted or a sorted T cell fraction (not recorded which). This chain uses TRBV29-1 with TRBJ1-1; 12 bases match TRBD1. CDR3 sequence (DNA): TGCAGCGTTCCGGGACAGGGGGCTTCTGAAGCTTTCTTT. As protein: CSVPGQGASEAFF.